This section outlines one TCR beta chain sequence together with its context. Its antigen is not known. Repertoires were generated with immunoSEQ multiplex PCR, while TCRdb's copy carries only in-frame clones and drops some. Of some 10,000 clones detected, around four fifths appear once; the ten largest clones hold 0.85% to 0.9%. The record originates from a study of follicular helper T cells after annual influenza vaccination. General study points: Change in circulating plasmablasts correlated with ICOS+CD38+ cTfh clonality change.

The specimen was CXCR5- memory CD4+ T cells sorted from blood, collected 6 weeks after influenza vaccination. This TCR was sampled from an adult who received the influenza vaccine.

The CDR3 DNA reads as TGTGCCAGCAGGAAACGGACAGGGGGCTGGGATGAAAAACTGTTTTTT. Its translation is CASRKRTGGWDEKLFF. This chain links TRBV28 with TRBJ1-4; 11 nucleotides line up with TRBD1. Germline-derived CDR1 and CDR2 are MDHEN and SYDVKM. With V trimmed by 6 bases and J by 6 bases, 9 bases remained unmatched. The CDR3 length is 16 residues.